The subject of this entry is one T cell receptor (beta chain). Its target is not known. The source of the sample is a study of T cell responses to AZD1222 COVID-19 vaccine. Study results and caveats: Only a handful of individuals given AZD1222 were seropositive at baseline. Rises in breadth and depth of Spike-specific TCRs came after two AZD1222 doses. Among vaccine-associated CD4 TCRs, coverage spanned spike, with dominance at 160-218 and 743-854. The donor cohort was predominantly white British with a female majority, and clonal diversity may have been underestimated.

Germline CDR1 SGHNT, CDR2 YYREEE (reference sequence). The CDR3 runs to 13 residues. V was pared by 2 bases and J by 5 bases, with 8 bases between. Sequenced by immunoSEQ multiplex PCR; TCRdb stores in-frame clones only, minus some. The table shows approximately 94,000 clones, with approximately 89% occurring only once. Sequences were derived from peripheral blood, sampled on day 0 of MenACWY control vaccination. The clonotype comes from an adult in good health. The chain recombines TRBV5-4 with TRBJ1-5; D gene ambiguous. CDR3: CASSFGGDQPQHF. The DNA for the CDR3 is TGTGCCAGCAGCTTTGGAGGAGATCAGCCCCAGCATTTT. The full variable domain, completed using reference TRBV5-4 and TRBJ1-5, is ETGVTQSPTHLIKTRGQQVTLRCSSQSGHNTVSWYQQALGQGPQFIFQYYREEENGRGNFPPRFSGLQFPNYSSELNVNALELDDSALYLCASSFGGDQPQHFGDGTRLSIL.